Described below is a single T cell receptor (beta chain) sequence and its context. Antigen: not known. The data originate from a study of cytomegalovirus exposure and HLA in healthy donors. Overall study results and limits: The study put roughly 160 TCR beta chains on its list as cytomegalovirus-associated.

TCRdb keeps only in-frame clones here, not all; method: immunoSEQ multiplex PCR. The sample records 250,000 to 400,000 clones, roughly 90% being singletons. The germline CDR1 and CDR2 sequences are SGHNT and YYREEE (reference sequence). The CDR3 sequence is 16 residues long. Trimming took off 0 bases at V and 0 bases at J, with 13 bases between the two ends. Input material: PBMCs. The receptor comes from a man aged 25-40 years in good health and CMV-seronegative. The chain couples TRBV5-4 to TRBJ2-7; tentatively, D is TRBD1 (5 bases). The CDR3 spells CASSLVTAPYSYEQYF. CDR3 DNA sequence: TGTGCCAGCAGCTTGGTGACAGCTCCGTACTCCTACGAGCAGTACTTC.